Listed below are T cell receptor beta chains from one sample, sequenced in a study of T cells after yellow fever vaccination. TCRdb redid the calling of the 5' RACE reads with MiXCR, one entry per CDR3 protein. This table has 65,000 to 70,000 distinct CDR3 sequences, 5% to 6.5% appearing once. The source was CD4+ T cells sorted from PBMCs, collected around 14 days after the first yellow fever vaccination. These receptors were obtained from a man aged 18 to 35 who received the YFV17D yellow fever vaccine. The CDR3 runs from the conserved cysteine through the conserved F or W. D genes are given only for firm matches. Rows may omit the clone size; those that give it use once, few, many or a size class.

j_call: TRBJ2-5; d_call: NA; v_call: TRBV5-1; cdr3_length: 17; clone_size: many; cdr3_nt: TGCGCCAGCAGTCTTGGGTTGGTAGCGGCCGATCAAGAGACCCAGTACTTC; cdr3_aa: CASSLGLVAADQETQYF
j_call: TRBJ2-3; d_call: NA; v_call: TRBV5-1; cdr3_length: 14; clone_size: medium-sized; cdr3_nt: TGCGCCAGCAGCTCCCAGACCCTCACAGATACGCAGTATTTT; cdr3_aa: CASSSQTLTDTQYF
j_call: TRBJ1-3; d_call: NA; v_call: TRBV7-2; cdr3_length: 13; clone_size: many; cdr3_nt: TGTGCCAGCCGAAGCAGCTCTGGAAACACCATATATTTT; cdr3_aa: CASRSSSGNTIYF
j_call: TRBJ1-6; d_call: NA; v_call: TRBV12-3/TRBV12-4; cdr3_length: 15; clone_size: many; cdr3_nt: TGTGCCAGCAGTTTAGAGGGGCCGGATAATTCACCCCTCCACTTT; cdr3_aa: CASSLEGPDNSPLHF
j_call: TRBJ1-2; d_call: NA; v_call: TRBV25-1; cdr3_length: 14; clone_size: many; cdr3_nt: TGTGCCAGCAGTGTTGGGGGGGGCCCACTCCCCTACACCTTC; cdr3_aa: CASSVGGGPLPYTF
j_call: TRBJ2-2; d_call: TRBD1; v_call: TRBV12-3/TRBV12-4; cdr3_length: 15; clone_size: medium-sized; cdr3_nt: TGTGCCAGCAGGTCCGGGACAGTTAACACCGGGGAGCTGTTTTTT; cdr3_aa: CASRSGTVNTGELFF
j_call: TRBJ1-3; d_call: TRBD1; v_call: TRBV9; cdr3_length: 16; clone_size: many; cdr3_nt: TGTGCCAGCAGCATCCGGACAGGGACCTCTGGAAACACCATATATTTT; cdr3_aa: CASSIRTGTSGNTIYF
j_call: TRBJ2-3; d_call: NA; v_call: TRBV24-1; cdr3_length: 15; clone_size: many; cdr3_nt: TGTGCCACCAGTGACAGCCAAACAAGCACAGATACGCAGTATTTT; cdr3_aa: CATSDSQTSTDTQYF
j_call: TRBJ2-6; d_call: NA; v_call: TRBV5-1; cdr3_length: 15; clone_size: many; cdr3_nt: TGCGCCAGCAGCTTTGGGCGCGCTGGGCCCAACGTCCTGACTTTC; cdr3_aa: CASSFGRAGPNVLTF
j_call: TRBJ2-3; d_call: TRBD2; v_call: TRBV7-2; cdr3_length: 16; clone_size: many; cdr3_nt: TGTGCCAGCAGCCGGCGCGGGGGGGCGTGGGCAGATACGCAGTATTTT; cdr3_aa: CASSRRGGAWADTQYF
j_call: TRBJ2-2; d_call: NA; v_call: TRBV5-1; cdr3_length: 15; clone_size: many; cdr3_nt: TGCGCCAGCAGCTTTCTACAGTTGAACACCGGGGAGCTGTTTTTT; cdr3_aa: CASSFLQLNTGELFF
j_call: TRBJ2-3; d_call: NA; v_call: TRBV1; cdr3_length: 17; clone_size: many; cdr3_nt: TGCACCAGCAGCGTAGGGACTAGCGGGGGGCAGACAGATACGCAGTATTTT; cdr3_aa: CTSSVGTSGGQTDTQYF
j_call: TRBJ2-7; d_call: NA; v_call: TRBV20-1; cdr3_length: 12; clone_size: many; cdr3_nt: TGCAGTGCTACGGGCTTACCCTACGAGCAGTACTTC; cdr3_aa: CSATGLPYEQYF
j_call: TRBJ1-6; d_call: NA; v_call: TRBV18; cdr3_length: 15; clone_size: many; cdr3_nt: TGTGCCAGCTCCCAACACGGGGTCGAGAATTCACCCCTCCACTTT; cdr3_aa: CASSQHGVENSPLHF
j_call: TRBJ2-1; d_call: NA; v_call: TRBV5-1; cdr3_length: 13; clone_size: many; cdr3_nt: TGCGCCAGCAGCTTGACAGGCAACAATGAGCAGTTCTTC; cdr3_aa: CASSLTGNNEQFF
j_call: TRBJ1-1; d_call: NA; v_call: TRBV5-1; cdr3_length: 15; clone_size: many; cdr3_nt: TGCGCCAGCTATGTTAATCTTGGGGGGAACACTGAAGCTTTCTTT; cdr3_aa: CASYVNLGGNTEAFF
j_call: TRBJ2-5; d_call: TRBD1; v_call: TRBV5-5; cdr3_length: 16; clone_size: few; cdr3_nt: TGTGCCAGCAGCACAAATCTACAGGGGAACCAAGAGACCCAGTACTTC; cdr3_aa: CASSTNLQGNQETQYF
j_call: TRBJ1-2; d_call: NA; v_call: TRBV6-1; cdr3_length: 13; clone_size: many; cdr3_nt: TGTGCCAGCAGTCTGTCCCAGGGCTATGGCTACACCTTC; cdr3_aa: CASSLSQGYGYTF
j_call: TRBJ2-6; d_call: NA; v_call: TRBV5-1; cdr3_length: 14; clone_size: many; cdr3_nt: TGCGCCAGCAGGGTACTCTCTGGGGCCAACGTCCTGACTTTC; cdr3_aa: CASRVLSGANVLTF
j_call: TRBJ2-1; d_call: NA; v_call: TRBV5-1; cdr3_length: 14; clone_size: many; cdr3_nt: TGCGCCAGCAGCTTGGCAGCCGCGGTCAGGGAGCAGTTCTTC; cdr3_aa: CASSLAAAVREQFF
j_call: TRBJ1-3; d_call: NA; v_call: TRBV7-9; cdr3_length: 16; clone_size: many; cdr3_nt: TGTGCCAGCAGCTTCGATCGCGTACTCTCTGGAAACACCATATATTTT; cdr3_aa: CASSFDRVLSGNTIYF
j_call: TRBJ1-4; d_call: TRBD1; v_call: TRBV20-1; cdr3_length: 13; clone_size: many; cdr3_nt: TGCAGTGCCAAGAACAGGGGAAATGAAAAACTGTTTTTT; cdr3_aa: CSAKNRGNEKLFF
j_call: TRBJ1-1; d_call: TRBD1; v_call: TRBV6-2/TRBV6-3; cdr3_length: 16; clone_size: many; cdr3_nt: TGTGCCAGCAGTCCTTACCGGCAGGGGGGTAACACTGAAGCTTTCTTT; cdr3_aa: CASSPYRQGGNTEAFF
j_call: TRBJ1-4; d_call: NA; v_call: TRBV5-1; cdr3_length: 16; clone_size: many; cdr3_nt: TGCGCCAGCAGCTTGGGGCTCCGGGACGCTAATGAAAAACTGTTTTTT; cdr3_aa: CASSLGLRDANEKLFF
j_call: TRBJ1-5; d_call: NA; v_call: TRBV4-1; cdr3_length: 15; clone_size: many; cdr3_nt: TGCGCCAGCAGCCAAGGCAAAGATCCCAATCAGCCCCAGCATTTT; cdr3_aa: CASSQGKDPNQPQHF
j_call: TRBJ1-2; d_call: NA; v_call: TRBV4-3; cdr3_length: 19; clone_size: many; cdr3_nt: TGCGCCAGCAGCCAAGCGACAAACGAGGGGGTCCTAACTTACTATGGCTACACCTTC; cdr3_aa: CASSQATNEGVLTYYGYTF
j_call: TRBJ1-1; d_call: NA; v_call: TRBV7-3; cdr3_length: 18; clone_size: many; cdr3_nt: TGTGCCAGCAGCCGGGAACCGGGACGTTCAAGTTCGAACACTGAAGCTTTCTTT; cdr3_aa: CASSREPGRSSSNTEAFF
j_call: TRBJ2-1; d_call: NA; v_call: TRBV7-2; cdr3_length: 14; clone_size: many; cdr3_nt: TGTGCCAGCAGCTTAGTTAGACTAAACAATGAGCAGTTCTTC; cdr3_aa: CASSLVRLNNEQFF
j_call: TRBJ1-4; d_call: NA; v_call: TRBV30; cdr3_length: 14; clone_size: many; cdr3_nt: TGTGCCTGGAGTGTGGGGGACTCGAATGAAAAACTGTTTTTT; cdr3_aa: CAWSVGDSNEKLFF
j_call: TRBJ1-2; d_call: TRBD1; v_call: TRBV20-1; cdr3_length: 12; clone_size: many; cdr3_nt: TGCAGTGTCGTGACAGGGCCATATGGCTACACCTTC; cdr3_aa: CSVVTGPYGYTF
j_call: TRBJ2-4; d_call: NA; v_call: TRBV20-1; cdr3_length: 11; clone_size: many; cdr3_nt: TGCAGTGCTCACTTATACAACATTCAGTACTTC; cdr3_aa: CSAHLYNIQYF
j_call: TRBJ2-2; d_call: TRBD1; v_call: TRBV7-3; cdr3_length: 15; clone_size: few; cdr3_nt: TGTGCCAGCAGCTTACAGGGGGCCCAAGCCGGGGAGCTGTTTTTT; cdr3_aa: CASSLQGAQAGELFF
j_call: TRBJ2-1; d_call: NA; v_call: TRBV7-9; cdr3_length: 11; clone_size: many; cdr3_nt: TGTGCCAGCAGCTTAGGGGATGAGCAGTTCTTC; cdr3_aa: CASSLGDEQFF
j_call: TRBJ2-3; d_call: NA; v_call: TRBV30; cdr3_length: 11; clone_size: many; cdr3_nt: TGTGCCTGGAGTTACACAGATACGCAGTATTTT; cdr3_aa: CAWSYTDTQYF
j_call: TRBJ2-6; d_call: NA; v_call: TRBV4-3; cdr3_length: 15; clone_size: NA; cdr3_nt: TGCGCCAGCAGCCAAGTAGGGAGTGGGGCCAACGTCCTGACTTTC; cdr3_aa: CASSQVGSGANVLTF
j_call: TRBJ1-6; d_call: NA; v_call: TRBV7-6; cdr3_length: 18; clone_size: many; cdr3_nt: TGTGCCAGCAGCCTCCTAGGACGGAGGAGCTCCTATAATTCACCCCTCCACTTT; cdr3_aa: CASSLLGRRSSYNSPLHF
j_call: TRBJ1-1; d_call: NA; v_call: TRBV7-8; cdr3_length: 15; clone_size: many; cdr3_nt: TGTGCCAGCAGCTTACAGGGGAGGATTGTGGCTGAAGCTTTCTTT; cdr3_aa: CASSLQGRIVAEAFF
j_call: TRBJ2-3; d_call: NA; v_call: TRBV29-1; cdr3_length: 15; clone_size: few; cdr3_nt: TGCAGCGTTGAAGATCAGGAACGGGCCTGGGATACGCAGTATTTT; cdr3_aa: CSVEDQERAWDTQYF
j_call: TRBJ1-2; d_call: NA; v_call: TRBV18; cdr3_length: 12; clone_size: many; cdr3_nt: TGTGCCAGCTCACCCTCTACAGGGTTCTGCACCTTC; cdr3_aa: CASSPSTGFCTF
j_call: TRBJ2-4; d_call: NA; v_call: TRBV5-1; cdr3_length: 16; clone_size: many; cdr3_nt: TGCGCCAGCAGCCCGAGGGGTCGGGCGGCCAAAAACATTCAGTACTTC; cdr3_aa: CASSPRGRAAKNIQYF
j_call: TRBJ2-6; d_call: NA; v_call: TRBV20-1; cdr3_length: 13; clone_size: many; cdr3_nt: TGCAGTGCCCTAAAATCTGGGGCCAACGTCCTGACTTTC; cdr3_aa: CSALKSGANVLTF
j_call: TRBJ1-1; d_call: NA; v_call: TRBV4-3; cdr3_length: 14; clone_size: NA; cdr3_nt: TGCGCCAGCAGCCAAGATACGGATAACAGTGAAGCTTTCTTT; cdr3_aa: CASSQDTDNSEAFF
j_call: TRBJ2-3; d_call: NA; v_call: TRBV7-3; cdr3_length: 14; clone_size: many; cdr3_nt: TGTGCCAGCAGCTTAAAGGTCCAGCCAGATACGCAGTATTTT; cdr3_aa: CASSLKVQPDTQYF
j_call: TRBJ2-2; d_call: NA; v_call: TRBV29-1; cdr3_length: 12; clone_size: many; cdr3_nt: TGCAGCGTTGAAGGGGGCACCGGGGAGCTGTTTTTT; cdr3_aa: CSVEGGTGELFF
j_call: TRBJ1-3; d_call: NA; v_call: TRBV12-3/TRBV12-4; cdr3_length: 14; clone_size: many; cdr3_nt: TGTGCCAGCAGTGAGACAGTCCCTGGAAACACCATATATTTT; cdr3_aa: CASSETVPGNTIYF
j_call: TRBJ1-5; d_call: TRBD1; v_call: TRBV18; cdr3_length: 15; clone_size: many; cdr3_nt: TGTGCCAGCTCACTTGAAAACAGGGGGCAACAGCCCCAGCATTTT; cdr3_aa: CASSLENRGQQPQHF
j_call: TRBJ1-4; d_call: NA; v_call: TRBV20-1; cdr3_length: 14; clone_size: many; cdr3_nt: TGCAGTGCTTCATGGGGGTCTAATGATGAAAAACTGTTTTTT; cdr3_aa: CSASWGSNDEKLFF
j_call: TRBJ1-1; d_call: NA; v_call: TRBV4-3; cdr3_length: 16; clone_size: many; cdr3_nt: TGCGCCAGCAGCCAAGTAAGTAGACAGCCGAACACTGAAGCTTTCTTT; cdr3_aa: CASSQVSRQPNTEAFF
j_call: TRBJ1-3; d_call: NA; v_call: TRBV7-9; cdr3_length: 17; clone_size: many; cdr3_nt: TGTGCCAGCAGCTTAGGAGGGTCAGGGGCGCCTGGAAACACCATATATTTT; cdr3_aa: CASSLGGSGAPGNTIYF
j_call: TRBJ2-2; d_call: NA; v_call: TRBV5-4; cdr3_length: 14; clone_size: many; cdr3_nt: TGTGCCAGCAGCGGGGGACTGTGGACCGGGGAGCTGTTTTTT; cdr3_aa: CASSGGLWTGELFF
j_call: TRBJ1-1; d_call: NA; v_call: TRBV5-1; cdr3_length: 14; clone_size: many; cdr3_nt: TGCGCCAGCAGCTTGGTCGGGGGAGGGACTGAAGCTTTCTTT; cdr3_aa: CASSLVGGGTEAFF